This T cell receptor beta chain appears in the sequencing data of a study of T cells in localized non-small cell lung cancer. Using immunoSEQ multiplex PCR, the repertoire was profiled, and TCRdb retains in-frame clones only, with some absent. Among 1,200 to 1,500 clones listed, about 20% were seen once. V was pared by 2 bases and J by 12 bases, with 23 bases between. The V gene's germline CDR1 is GTSNPN and CDR2 SVGIG (reference sequence). The length of the CDR3 is 15 residues. The specimen was normal lung tissue next to the tumor, collected before any cancer treatment. The origin of this receptor is a male donor older than 55 with stage I squamous cell lung carcinoma. V gene TRBV30 combines with J gene TRBJ2-1; TRBD1 is a possible D gene (6 bases). DNA for the CDR3: TGTGCCTGGAGTCCCCCCGGACAGACCTCCCGTGGGCAGTTCTTC. Translation: CAWSPPGQTSRGQFF.